This T cell receptor (beta chain) was retrieved from a study of T cell repertoires in cytomegalovirus infection. At the level of the study: It was the public TCR beta signatures that indicated both CMV infection and matching HLA type.

MiXCR, applied by TCRdb to the reads, yields one record per CDR3 protein. The data show 500,000 or so distinct CDR3 sequences, approximately 16% seen once. Study findings and constraints: CMV carriers with the relevant HLA were identified by cumulative public TCR beta family frequency. The ex vivo response was dominated by HLA-C-restricted CMV-specific TCR beta clonotypes.

There are a few counts of this clonotype. Its antigen is still unknown. Germline CDR1 MGHDK, CDR2 SYGVNS. Trimming at V came to 4 bases and at J to 8 bases, leaving 6 bases not matched to a gene. This CDR3 has 14 residues. V usage is TRBV25-1 and J usage is TRBJ2-1; TRBD2 agrees at 9 bases. Sequences were obtained from CD8+ T cells from PBMCs. The sequence derives from a human donor in good health (CMV status not recorded). Some clones in this sample may be carry-over from other donors' samples. In nucleotides, the CDR3 is TGTGCCAGCAGTGTAGGCGGGAGGGTTTATGAGCAGTTCTTC. This sequence encodes CASSVGGRVYEQFF.